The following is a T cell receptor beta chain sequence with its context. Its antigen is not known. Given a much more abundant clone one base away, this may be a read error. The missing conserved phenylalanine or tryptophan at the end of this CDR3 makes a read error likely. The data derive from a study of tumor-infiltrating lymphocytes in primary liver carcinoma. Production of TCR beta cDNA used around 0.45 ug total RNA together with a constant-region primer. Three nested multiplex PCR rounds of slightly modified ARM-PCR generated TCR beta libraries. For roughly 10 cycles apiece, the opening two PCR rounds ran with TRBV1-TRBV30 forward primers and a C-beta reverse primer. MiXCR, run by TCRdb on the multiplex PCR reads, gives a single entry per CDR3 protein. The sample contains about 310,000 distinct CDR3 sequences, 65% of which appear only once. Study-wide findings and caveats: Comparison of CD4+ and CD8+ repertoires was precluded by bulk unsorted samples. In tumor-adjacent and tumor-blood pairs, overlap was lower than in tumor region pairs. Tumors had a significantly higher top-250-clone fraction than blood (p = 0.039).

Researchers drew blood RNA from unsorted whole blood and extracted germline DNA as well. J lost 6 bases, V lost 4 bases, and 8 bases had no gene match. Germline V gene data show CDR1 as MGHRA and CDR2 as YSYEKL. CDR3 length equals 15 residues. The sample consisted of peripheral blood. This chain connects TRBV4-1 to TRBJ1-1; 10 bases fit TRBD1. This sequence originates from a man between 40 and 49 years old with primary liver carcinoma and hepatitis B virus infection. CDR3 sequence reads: CASSRAGQGVPEAFI. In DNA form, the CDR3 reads TGCGCCAGCAGCCGCGCCGGACAGGGGGTACCTGAAGCTTTCATT.